This T cell receptor beta chain is from a study of T cells in Graves' hyperthyroidism and ophthalmopathy. The CDR3 totals 15 residues. Trimming took 2 bases from V and 4 from J, leaving 11 bases between them. From germline, CDR1 is MNHEY and CDR2 SMNVEV (reference sequence). TCR beta CDR3 sequences were amplified from RNA transcripts. The HTBI primer set served for first-round RT-PCR of the TCR CDR3. TCRdb re-derived calls from the multiplex PCR reads in MiXCR, one entry per CDR3 protein. The repertoire consists of approximately 400,000 distinct CDR3 sequences, with about 15% occurring once and the leading ten covering around 14%.

What was sequenced was blood. The sequence was collected from a woman between 18 and 29 years old with Graves' hyperthyroidism. The V and J genes are TRBV27 and TRBJ2-2; D possibly corresponds to TRBD1 (5 bases). The CDR3 sequence: CASSLAGLGTGELFF. The CDR3 region has the DNA TGTGCCAGCAGTTTAGCAGGGCTAGGCACCGGGGAGCTGTTTTTT.